The source of this TCR beta chain is a study of T cells in Graves' hyperthyroidism and ophthalmopathy. Study-level results: Using 13 V-J features, a model discriminated ophthalmopathy from stable hyperthyroidism. Expanded thyroid clonotypes (above 0.001) were mostly also found in blood.

Clinicians diagnosed patients from clinical symptoms, serum thyroxine and TRAb, thyroid ultrasound and orbital computed tomography. Amplification of TCR beta CDR3 regions was performed using RNA transcripts as template. The HTBI primer set served for first-round RT-PCR of the TCR CDR3. TCRdb re-derived calls from the multiplex PCR reads in MiXCR, one entry per CDR3 protein. The top ten hold roughly 20% of the sample, which has around 620,000 distinct CDR3 sequences, roughly 50% seen once. This clonotype was counted between two and nine times. Its matching antigen is unknown. CDR3 length: 14 residues. J gave up 4 bases and V 3 bases, and 3 bases lay outside the gene matches.

This chain joins TRBV12-3 or TRBV12-4 and TRBJ2-5; 9 bases agree with TRBD1. This TCR was sampled from an adult woman with Graves' disease, either hyperthyroidism or ophthalmopathy (not recorded which). Sequenced material: peripheral blood or thyroid tissue (not recorded which). CDR3 sequence reads: CASSFETGGETQYF. Written as DNA, the CDR3 is TGTGCCAGCAGTTTCGAGACAGGGGGAGAGACCCAGTACTTC.